Below are 20 T cell receptor beta chains sequenced from a single sample in a study of blood T cells in healthy people across ages. Next came a second PCR, run for about 6 to 12 cycles, which used a sample-barcoded 5' primer along with a J-beta primer mix. A single record per CDR3 protein comes from TCRdb applying MiXCR to the 5' RACE reads. In the table there are around 1,600,000 distinct CDR3 sequences, about 45% of which are singletons. The sequencing input was blood. All receptors derive from a woman between 18 and 29 years old in good health.

This chain joins TRBV24-1 and TRBJ2-2; TRBD2 matches at 13 bases. The V gene end was trimmed by 5 bases and the J gene end by 6 bases; junction bases not matched to a gene: 11. This CDR3 region has 18 residues. The germline V gene has CDR1 KGHDR and CDR2 SFDVKD. The chain's CDR3 is CATSASRGLAGVAGELFF. The CDR3, as DNA: TGTGCCACCAGTGCCTCCCGTGGACTAGCGGGAGTGGCCGGGGAGCTGTTTTTT.

In regard to this clonotype: At one end, the junction sequence differs from germline, possibly due to a read error. The chain recombines TRBV3-1 with TRBJ2-4; no clear D gene. CDR1 is LGHDT and CDR2 is YNNKEL in the germline V gene (reference sequence). The CDR3 runs 12 residues. CDR3 residues: CASSQTQNTQYF. The CDR3 bases are TGTGCCAGCAGCCAAACCCAAAACACTCAGTACTTC.

In regard to this clonotype: An end of the junction differs from the germline gene, which may be a read error. This rearrangement joins TRBV12-3 or TRBV12-4 to TRBJ1-6; D gene unclear. CDR3 length: 16 amino acids. The CDR3 DNA is TGTGCCAGCAGTTTATGGGGTAGCTCCTATAATTCACCCCCCCACTTT. This codes for CASSLWGSSYNSPPHF.

The rearrangement links TRBV6-2 or TRBV6-3 to TRBJ2-5; no firm D call. Matching the DNA end better, TRBJ2-7 makes the J call doubtful. CDR1 is MNHEY and CDR2 is SVGEGT in the germline V gene. This CDR3 is 10 amino acids long. CDR3 DNA: TGTGCCAGTGGGGTCTACGAGCAGTACTTC. This sequence encodes CASGVYEQYF.

The chain has TRBV4-3 and TRBJ2-5; D ambiguous. The J call is uncertain, as TRBJ2-7 better fits the DNA end. Germline CDR1 and CDR2: LGHNA and YSLEER. This CDR3 is 15 amino acids long. Written as DNA, the CDR3 is TGCGCCAGCAGCCAAGATAGGACCTCACTCTACGAGCAGTACTTC. This translates into CASSQDRTSLYEQYF.

The chain uses TRBV27 and TRBJ2-1; D may be TRBD1 (6 bases). This CDR3 has 17 residues. The V gene lost 6 bases and the J gene lost 8 bases, with 26 bases spanning the gap. Germline CDR1 is MNHEY and CDR2 is SMNVEV (reference sequence). As DNA, the CDR3 is TGTGCCAGCAGCCTGACAGGACTTATAGATCGGTGGGATGAGCAGTTCTTC. Protein: CASSLTGLIDRWDEQFF.

This clonotype has ten or more counts. This chain links TRBV9 with TRBJ2-1, with a weak D call TRBD1 (6 bases). Trimming stripped 6 bases from V and 3 bases from J, with 10 bases between. CDR1 is SGDLS, CDR2 YYNGEE, per germline. The CDR3 contains 13 residues. The CDR3 DNA reads TGTGCCAGCAATCGGGACATCTACAATGAGCAGTTCTTC. Translating gives CASNRDIYNEQFF.

The chain joins TRBV4-3 to TRBJ2-2, with 7 bases lining up with TRBD1. Trimming at V came to 4 bases and at J to 7 bases, leaving 6 bases not matched to a gene. Germline CDR1 reads LGHNA; CDR2 reads YSLEER. This CDR3 spans 14 amino acids. The CDR3 region has the DNA TGCGCCAGCAGCCGGCAGGGGGTTGGCGGGGAGCTGTTTTTT. Residues: CASSRQGVGGELFF.

The J gene is TRBJ2-1, the V gene TRBV30; possibly TRBD2 for D (6 bases). The CDR3 runs 16 residues. Germline values: CDR1 GTSNPN, CDR2 SVGIG (reference sequence). The V gene lost 0 bases and the J gene lost 0 bases, with 12 bases spanning the gap. This CDR3 reads CAWSVRLGGSYNEQFF. The DNA of the CDR3 is TGTGCCTGGAGTGTTCGCCTCGGGGGCTCCTACAATGAGCAGTTCTTC.

This clonotype was observed a few times. The rearrangement uses TRBV29-1 and TRBJ2-1; D is unresolved. Trimming shortened V by 5 bases and J by 5 bases, and 4 bases separated the two germline ends. The CDR3 is made up of 10 amino acids. CDR1 and CDR2 (germline): SQVTM, ANQGSEA. The CDR3 spells CSVWDNEQFF. In nucleotides, the CDR3 is TGCAGCGTTTGGGACAATGAGCAGTTCTTC.

This clonotype was observed a handful of times. The CDR3 coding sequence is TGTGCCAGCAGTTACTCGACCGGGCCTGAAGCTTTCTTT. Translation gives CASSYSTGPEAFF. The chain employs TRBV6-5 and TRBJ1-1, with D uncertain. V was pared by 0 bases and J by 6 bases, with 8 bases between. Germline V CDR1 and CDR2: MNHEY, SVGAGI. This CDR3 spans 13 amino acids.

This chain uses TRBV2 with TRBJ2-5; TRBD2 matches at 7 bases. The tail of the sequence fits TRBJ2-1 better, so the J call may be wrong. The CDR3 has 16 amino acids. In germline, CDR1 is SNHLY, CDR2 FYNNEI. The CDR3 region is CASSELPSGFQETQFF. The DNA for the CDR3 is TGTGCCAGCAGTGAACTCCCTAGCGGATTCCAAGAGACCCAGTTCTTC.

Comment on this clonotype: An end of the junction does not agree with germline; a read error may underlie this. This sequence joins TRBV3-1 and TRBJ2-6; D gene unclear. The CDR3 loop spans 16 amino acids. Per the germline V gene, CDR1 is LGHDT and CDR2 is YNNKEL (reference sequence). The CDR3 DNA reads as TGTGCCGGCAGCGTGTCGGGCCCCTCTGGGGCCAACGTCCTGACTTTC. Translating it yields CAGSVSGPSGANVLTF.

This sequence joins TRBV6-6 and TRBJ1-2; 8 bases align to TRBD1. V gave up 6 bases and J gave up 8 bases; unmatched junction bases: 5. CDR3 length: 12 residues. The germline V gene encodes CDR1 MNHNY and CDR2 SVGAGI (reference sequence). CDR3 region: CASRQYRGGYTF. DNA for the CDR3: TGTGCCAGCAGACAATACAGGGGGGGCTACACCTTC.

The rearrangement joins TRBV4-1 to TRBJ2-7; tentatively, D is TRBD1 (5 bases). Germline CDR1 and CDR2: MGHRA and YSYEKL. CDR3 length: 14 residues. Trimming stripped 5 bases from V and 7 bases from J, with 18 bases between. CDR3 amino acids: CASSSSWGYDEQYF. CDR3 bases: TGCGCCAGCAGCTCCTCGTGGGGCTACGATGAGCAGTACTTC.

This clonotype was picked up one time. The chain carries TRBV12-3 or TRBV12-4 and TRBJ2-5; 13 bases are a match to TRBD2. This CDR3 comprises 17 residues. V was pared by 3 bases and J by 5 bases, with 9 bases of the junction left unmatched. The CDR3: CASSLGTSGAGVETQYF. Written as DNA, the CDR3 is TGTGCCAGCAGTTTGGGGACTAGCGGGGCTGGGGTCGAGACCCAGTACTTC.

In its sample, this clonotype was seen once. The V call is TRBV7-9, the J call TRBJ1-1; weak D call: TRBD1 (6 bases). The CDR3 consists of 19 residues. The germline CDR1 and CDR2 sequences are SEHNR and FQNEAQ (reference sequence). V was pared by 5 bases and J by 3 bases, with 28 bases between. The CDR3 nucleotides read TGTGCCAGCAGCCCAAGTACGCTTGGAGGGGGGCCAGGGGACACTGAAGCTTTCTTT. Translation: CASSPSTLGGGPGDTEAFF.

This clonotype was seen only once. This chain uses TRBV5-1 with TRBJ2-7, with a weak D call TRBD1 (6 bases). Looked up from germline, CDR1 is SGHRS and CDR2 is YFSETQ. This CDR3 contains 15 residues. Deletions cut 2 bases from V and 7 bases from J, with 19 bases between. The CDR3 DNA follows: TGCGCCAGCAGCTTTGTAGGGGGAAGGTACAATGAGCAGTACTTC. Encoded protein: CASSFVGGRYNEQYF. Looking up the rest from reference TRBV5-1 and TRBJ2-7 gives the full variable domain: KAGVTQTPRYLIKTRGQQVTLSCSPISGHRSVSWYQQTPGQGLQFLFEYFSETQRNKGNFPGRFSGRQFSNSRSEMNVSTLELGDSALYLCASSFVGGRYNEQYFGPGTRLTVT.

The V call is TRBV3-1, the J call TRBJ2-2; no clear D gene. The CDR3 loop spans 14 amino acids. CDR1 and CDR2 (germline): LGHDT, YNNKEL (reference sequence). The V gene lost 5 bases and the J gene lost 4 bases, with 11 bases spanning the gap. CDR3 residues: CASSSFFGTGELFF. The CDR3 DNA reads TGTGCCAGCAGCTCTTTCTTCGGCACCGGGGAGCTGTTTTTT.

This clonotype has just one count. The genes are TRBV7-3 and TRBJ2-7; D call uncertain. The germline V gene has CDR1 SGHTA and CDR2 FQGTGA. This CDR3 has 10 residues. The germline V and J ends were trimmed by 7 bases and 3 bases, with 4 bases remaining between them. This CDR3 is CASTFYEQYF. CDR3 DNA: TGTGCCAGCACCTTCTACGAGCAGTACTTC.